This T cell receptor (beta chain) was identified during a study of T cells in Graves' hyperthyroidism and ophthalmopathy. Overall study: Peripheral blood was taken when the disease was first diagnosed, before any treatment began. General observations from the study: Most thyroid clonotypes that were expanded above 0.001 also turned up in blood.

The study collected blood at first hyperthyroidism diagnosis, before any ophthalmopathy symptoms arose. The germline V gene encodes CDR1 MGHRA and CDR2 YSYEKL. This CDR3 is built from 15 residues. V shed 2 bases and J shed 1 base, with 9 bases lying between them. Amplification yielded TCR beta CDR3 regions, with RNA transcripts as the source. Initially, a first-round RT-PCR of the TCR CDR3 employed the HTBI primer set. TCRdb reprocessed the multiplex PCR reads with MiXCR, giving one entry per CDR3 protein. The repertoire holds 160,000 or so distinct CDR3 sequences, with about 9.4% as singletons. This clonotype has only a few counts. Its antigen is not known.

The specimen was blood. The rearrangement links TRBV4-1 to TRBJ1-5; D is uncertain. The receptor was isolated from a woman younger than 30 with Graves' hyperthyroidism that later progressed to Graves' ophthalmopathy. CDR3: CASSQHTTSNQPQHF. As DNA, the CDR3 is TGCGCCAGCAGCCAACATACGACGAGCAATCAGCCCCAGCATTTT.